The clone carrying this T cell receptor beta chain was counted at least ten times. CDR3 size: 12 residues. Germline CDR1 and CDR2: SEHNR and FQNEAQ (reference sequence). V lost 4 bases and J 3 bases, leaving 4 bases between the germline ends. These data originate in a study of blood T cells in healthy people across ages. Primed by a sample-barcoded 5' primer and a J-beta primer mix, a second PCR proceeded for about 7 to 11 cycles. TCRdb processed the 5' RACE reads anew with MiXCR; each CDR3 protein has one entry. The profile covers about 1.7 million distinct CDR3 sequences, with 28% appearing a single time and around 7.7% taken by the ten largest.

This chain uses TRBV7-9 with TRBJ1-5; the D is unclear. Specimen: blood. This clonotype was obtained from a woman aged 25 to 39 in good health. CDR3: CASSSLNQPQHF. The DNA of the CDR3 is TGTGCCAGCAGCTCGCTCAATCAGCCCCAGCATTTT.